This T cell receptor beta chain was recovered during a study of cytotoxic CD8 clonotypes in ibrutinib-treated CLL. For this clone: The target antigen is unknown.

The germline V gene encodes CDR1 LNHDA and CDR2 SQIVND (reference sequence). The CDR3 length is 13 residues. V lost 7 bases and J lost 9, with 16 bases in between. This table comes from immunoSEQ multiplex PCR, and its TCRdb copy is limited to in-frame clones, with some not included. The sample consists of 65,000 to 85,000 clones, 75% to 95% of them appearing once. General observations from the study: Investigators sampled sustained-remission and progressing patients at differing times.

The gene calls are TRBV19 and TRBJ2-1; D may be TRBD1 or TRBD2 (5 bases each). Here the sequenced sample was PBMCs, taken after 12 months of ibrutinib treatment. This sequence was found in a human donor with chronic lymphocytic leukemia. This CDR3 reads CASNGWGGGEQFF. The CDR3 DNA is TGTGCCAGTAATGGGTGGGGCGGAGGTGAGCAGTTCTTC.